This TCR beta chain was sequenced in a study of T cell clones after liver transplantation. Generated by immunoSEQ multiplex PCR, the TCRdb table keeps only in-frame clones and is missing some. Of some 110,000 clones listed, approximately 85% are singletons. Between the trimmed V and J ends, which lost 0 bases and 3 bases, there was a span of 9 bases. The CDR3 is 14 residues long. Germline V gene lookup returns CDR1 SGHRS and CDR2 YFSETQ. This specimen was CD4+ T cells from blood, taken before liver transplant. The V and J genes are TRBV5-1 and TRBJ2-5; D ambiguous. The receptor's source is a human donor who received a liver transplant. The chain's CDR3 is CASSLGRSKETQYF. The CDR3 DNA sequence: TGCGCCAGCAGCTTGGGCAGGTCCAAAGAGACCCAGTACTTC.